The 21 T cell receptor beta chains below come from one sample, sequenced in a study of blood T cell repertoires in COVID-19. The protocol was immunoSEQ multiplex PCR, while the TCRdb copy is restricted to in-frame clones and leaves out a portion. The table has about 59,000 clones, more than 75% seen once. Sequenced sample: peripheral blood. The receptors stem from a man aged 55 to 70 with active or convalescent COVID-19.

The chain employs TRBV7-2 and TRBJ2-7, with 9 bases fitting TRBD2. The germline gives CDR1 SGHTA, CDR2 FQGNSA. This CDR3 is built from 15 residues. The trim removed 2 bases at V and 2 bases at J, leaving 4 bases unmatched. In DNA, the CDR3 is TGTGCCAGCAGCTTATATAGCGGGGGTCCCTACGAGCAGTACTTC. Protein sequence: CASSLYSGGPYEQYF.

V usage is TRBV3-1 (or the pseudogene TRBV3-2) and J usage is TRBJ1-2; possibly TRBD1 for D (6 bases). This CDR3 has 14 residues. V was shortened by 0 bases and J by 8 bases, with 13 bases between the two germline ends. In germline, CDR1 is LGHDT, CDR2 YNNKEL (reference sequence). The CDR3 loop is CASSQDGGAGGYTF. The CDR3 region has the DNA TGTGCCAGCAGCCAAGACGGGGGGGCGGGAGGCTACACCTTC.

This clone was detected only once. The V gene is TRBV15, the J gene TRBJ1-5; D is uncertain. The ends were cut back, 3 bases at V and 7 bases at J, with 16 bases in the middle. Germline V gives CDR1 LNHNV, CDR2 YYDKDF (reference sequence). This CDR3 has 15 amino acids. The CDR3 is CATSRPLLRGQPQHF. The DNA of the CDR3 is TGTGCCACCAGCAGGCCCCTCCTTCGAGGGCAGCCCCAGCATTTT.

The rearrangement links TRBV6-5 to TRBJ1-1; 7 bases map to TRBD1. Germline lookup yields CDR1 MNHEY and CDR2 SVGAGI. The trim removed 6 bases at V and 1 base at J, leaving 2 bases unmatched. CDR3 length: 13 residues. The CDR3 DNA reads TGTGCCAGCAGGGCAGGGGGGAACACTGAAGCTTTCTTT. Translated: CASRAGGNTEAFF.

The chain joins TRBV19 to TRBJ2-7; 9 positions agree with TRBD1. The CDR3 is made up of 18 amino acids. The germline V gene encodes CDR1 LNHDA and CDR2 SQIVND (reference sequence). V lost 3 bases and J lost 3; bases outside the gene matches: 15. CDR3 nucleotides: TGTGCCAGTAGTATCTCGACAGGGGGGACTCTCTTCGGCTACGAGCAGTACTTC. This encodes CASSISTGGTLFGYEQYF.

This chain uses TRBV7-3 with TRBJ2-3; a weak D match, TRBD2 (5 bases). The CDR3 length is 15 residues. V lost 0 bases and J lost 5, with 12 bases in between. Germline CDR1 reads SGHTA; CDR2 reads FQGTGA. CDR3 nucleotides: TGTGCCAGCAGCTTAACCGGGGAATGGGAAGATACGCAGTATTTT. Its translation is CASSLTGEWEDTQYF.

This chain uses TRBV7-9 with TRBJ2-1; 8 bases are shared with TRBD1. CDR3 length: 14 residues. J was trimmed by 2 bases and V by 4 bases; bases with no gene match: 1. Germline CDR1 is SEHNR and CDR2 is FQNEAQ (reference sequence). The CDR3 nucleotides read TGTGCCAGCAGCTCGGGACAGGCCTACAATGAGCAGTTCTTC. Amino acid sequence: CASSSGQAYNEQFF.

The count of this clone is one. This chain uses TRBV28 with TRBJ1-4, with D possibly TRBD1 on 6 matching bases. The CDR3 loop spans 15 amino acids. Germline V gives CDR1 MDHEN, CDR2 SYDVKM. Trimming shortened V by 5 bases and J by 10 bases, and 20 bases separated the two germline ends. The CDR3 sequence is CASSPTTQGSAKLFF. The CDR3 nucleotides are TGTGCCAGCAGTCCAACCACACAGGGAAGCGCAAAACTGTTTTTT.

The chain links TRBV18 to TRBJ1-4; D is possibly TRBD1 (6 bases). V was shortened by 6 bases and J by 4 bases, with 9 bases between the two germline ends. Germline loops: CDR1 KGHSH, CDR2 LQKENI. The CDR3 contains 13 residues. The CDR3 region has the DNA TGTGCCAGCTCCACAGGGTTTAATGAAAAACTGTTTTTT. It translates to CASSTGFNEKLFF.

V and J are TRBV24-1 and TRBJ1-5, with a tentative D call TRBD1 (6 bases). CDR3 length: 15 amino acids. The V end lost 4 bases, the J end lost 3 bases, and 12 bases lay between the germline ends. Germline values: CDR1 KGHDR, CDR2 SFDVKD. The CDR3 loop reads CATSDPGQPNQPQHF. The CDR3, as DNA: TGTGCCACCAGTGACCCAGGACAGCCCAATCAGCCCCAGCATTTT.

V usage is TRBV6-4 and J usage is TRBJ2-1, with 12 bases aligning to TRBD1. With V trimmed by 0 bases and J by 8 bases, 5 bases remained unmatched. The CDR3 runs 16 residues. Germline-derived CDR1 and CDR2 are MRHNA and SNTAGT. The CDR3 loop is CASSDSIGTGGDEQFF. DNA of the CDR3: TGTGCCAGCAGTGACTCGATAGGGACAGGGGGCGATGAGCAGTTCTTC.

The chain has TRBV13 and TRBJ1-1; D possibly corresponds to TRBD1 (5 bases). The germline V gene encodes CDR1 PRHDT and CDR2 FYEKMQ (reference sequence). V lost 5 bases and J lost 4, with 17 bases in between. The CDR3 runs 15 residues. The CDR3 region has the DNA TGTGCCAGCAGCGGGGCCGGACGGGGAGGCACTGAAGCTTTCTTT. It specifies CASSGAGRGGTEAFF.

The chain recombines TRBV7-3 with TRBJ1-1; TRBD1 is a possible D gene (5 bases). CDR1 is SGHTA, CDR2 FQGTGA, per germline. The CDR3 covers 13 residues. The V gene lost 5 bases and the J gene lost 0 bases, with 7 bases spanning the gap. The CDR3: CASSRGMNTEAFF. The CDR3 coding sequence is TGTGCCAGCAGCCGGGGGATGAACACTGAAGCTTTCTTT.

The CDR3 is CASSPGTDTQYF. The CDR3 DNA follows: TGTGCCAGCTCCCCGGGGACAGATACGCAGTATTTT. The V gene is TRBV6-6, the J gene TRBJ2-3; D possibly corresponds to TRBD2 (5 bases). V was trimmed by 8 bases and J by 3 bases, leaving 9 bases between them. CDR1 and CDR2 from the germline V gene are MNHNY and SVGAGI (reference sequence). The CDR3 totals 12 residues.

The rearrangement uses TRBV5-6 and TRBJ2-2; 16 bases match TRBD2. Per germline, CDR1 SGHDT and CDR2 YYEEEE. V was pared by 1 base and J by 7 bases, with 10 bases of the junction left unmatched. The CDR3 has 19 amino acids. Written as DNA, the CDR3 is TGTGCCAGCAGCTTGCCCCCCGGGACTAGCGGGGGGGCAATCGGGGAGCTGTTTTTT. Protein: CASSLPPGTSGGAIGELFF.

This chain links TRBV6-5 with TRBJ2-1, with a weak D call TRBD2 (7 bases). Trimming took off 9 bases at V and 4 bases at J, with 19 bases between the two ends. Germline values: CDR1 MNHEY, CDR2 SVGAGI. The CDR3 is made up of 15 amino acids. The CDR3 is CASRIRRGAYNEQFF. For the CDR3, the DNA is TGTGCCAGTCGGATACGCCGGGGGGCTTACAATGAGCAGTTCTTC.

The gene calls are TRBV11-2 and TRBJ2-5, with TRBD1 matching 7 bases. Germline assignment: CDR1 SGHAT and CDR2 FQNNGV. The CDR3 has 14 amino acids. Trimming cost V 1 base and J 3 bases; bases outside gene matches: 2. The CDR3: CASSLAGTEETQYF. The CDR3 DNA reads as TGTGCCAGCAGCTTAGCCGGGACAGAAGAGACCCAGTACTTC. The full variable domain, in which reference TRBV11-2 and TRBJ2-5 provide the parts outside the CDR3, is EAGVAQSPRYKIIEKRQSVAFWCNPISGHATLYWYQQILGQGPKLLIQFQNNGVVDDSQLPKDRFSAERLKGVDSTLKIQPAKLEDSAVYLCASSLAGTEETQYFGPGTRLLVL.

This chain uses TRBV19 with TRBJ2-5, with TRBD2 matching over 10 bases. This CDR3 contains 16 residues. CDR1 LNHDA and CDR2 SQIVND come from the germline V gene (reference sequence). Trimming cost V 3 bases and J 3 bases; bases outside gene matches: 7. In DNA, the CDR3 is TGTGCCAGTAGTATCCTAGCGGGGGTTACCAAAGAGACCCAGTACTTC. Protein sequence: CASSILAGVTKETQYF. Complete variable domain (other parts from reference TRBV19 and TRBJ2-5): DGGITQSPKYLFRKEGQNVTLSCEQNLNHDAMYWYRQDPGQGLRLIYYSQIVNDFQKGDIAEGYSVSREKKESFPLTVTSAQKNPTAFYLCASSILAGVTKETQYFGPGTRLLVL.

This chain connects TRBV6-5 to TRBJ2-7; D is undetermined. The V gene lost 6 bases and the J gene lost 0 bases, with 15 bases spanning the gap. Germline CDR1 reads MNHEY; CDR2 reads SVGAGI. This CDR3 comprises 15 residues. This CDR3 is CASRTDRRSSYEQYF. The CDR3 bases are TGTGCCAGCAGGACCGACCGAAGGAGCTCCTACGAGCAGTACTTC.

This clone was picked up a small number of times. The chain joins TRBV13 to TRBJ2-3, with D tentatively TRBD2 (6 bases). Germline CDR1 reads PRHDT; CDR2 reads FYEKMQ (reference sequence). Between the trimmed V and J ends, which lost 5 bases and 1 base, there was a span of 16 bases. The CDR3 is 16 residues long. The CDR3 protein is CASSPRLVAGTDTQYF. The CDR3 bases are TGTGCCAGCAGCCCAAGACTAGTGGCTGGCACAGATACGCAGTATTTT.

A single count supports this clone. V gene TRBV7-9 combines with J gene TRBJ2-1, with TRBD2 matching over 8 bases. This CDR3 comprises 17 residues. Germline CDR1 SEHNR, CDR2 FQNEAQ (reference sequence). J was trimmed by 6 bases and V by 5 bases; bases with no gene match: 15. CDR3 residues: CASSPGWSGGGSNEQFF. DNA of the CDR3: TGTGCCAGCAGCCCTGGATGGAGCGGGGGAGGATCCAATGAGCAGTTCTTC.